This record looks at one TCR beta chain sequence and its context. The antigen is not known. A read error may produce the germline difference seen at one junction end. Here immunoSEQ multiplex PCR was the method, and the copy in TCRdb shows in-frame clones only, minus some. There are a few thousand clones in the sample; approximately 17% occur only once, and around an eighth lies in the top ten. This sample stems from a study of T cells in localized non-small cell lung cancer. Points from the study as a whole: Greater T cell density in blood accompanied longer overall survival. Exceeding tumor, uninvolved adjacent lung had the highest T cell clonality.

The material sequenced was lung tumor tissue, taken before any cancer treatment. This sequence was found in a woman aged 40-69 years with stage II lung adenocarcinoma.

The CDR3: CAISGGRPPANTGELFF. The CDR3 coding sequence is TGTGCCATCAGTGGCGGCAGGCCCCCGGCGAACACCGGGGAGCTGTTTTTT. This rearrangement joins TRBV6-8 to TRBJ2-2; D is uncertain. CDR3 length: 17 residues. Germline V gene sequence: CDR1 MNHGY, CDR2 SAAAGT.